This is a list of T cell receptor beta chains from one sample in a study of CD8 T cells in ankylosing spondylitis. MiXCR, run by TCRdb on the 5' RACE reads, gives a single entry per CDR3 protein. The sample lists approximately 550,000 distinct CDR3 sequences; about 12% were seen once. What was sequenced was blood, either unsorted or a sorted T cell fraction (not recorded which). These receptors all come from a male donor with ankylosing spondylitis. The CDR3 runs from the conserved cysteine through the conserved F or W. The order of the fields is clone size, D gene, J gene, V gene, CDR3 DNA, CDR3 protein. D genes are given only for firm matches. Not all rows give a size; the values are once, few, many and, for expanded clones, a class.

>few|TRBD1|TRBJ2-1|TRBV6-5
TGTGCCAGCAGTTACAGAGGACAGGACAATGAGCAGTTCTTC
CASSYRGQDNEQFF
>few|-|TRBJ2-1|TRBV11-3
TGTGCCAGCAGCCGCACTCATGGGTCCTACAATGAGCAGTTCTTC
CASSRTHGSYNEQFF
>-|-|TRBJ2-3|TRBV6-4
TGTGCCAGCAGTGACTCTCCAGGGACGGATACGCAGTATTTT
CASSDSPGTDTQYF
>many|TRBD2|TRBJ2-1|TRBV7-9
TGTGCCAGCAGCTTTGGGGGGGCCTACAATGAGCAGTTCTTC
CASSFGGAYNEQFF
>many|-|TRBJ2-7|TRBV29-1
TGCAGCGTTGTAGGAACCTACGAGCAGTACTTC
CSVVGTYEQYF
>few|TRBD2|TRBJ2-1|TRBV3-1
TGTGCCAGCAGCCTATACGGGACTAGCGGTGCCAATGAGCAGTTCTTC
CASSLYGTSGANEQFF
>many|-|TRBJ1-2|TRBV5-1
TGCGCCAGCAGCCGTCTCGACAGTCTAAACTATGGCTACACCTTC
CASSRLDSLNYGYTF
>-|-|TRBJ1-3|TRBV27
TGTGCCAGCGGCCCCCTAGCAGGCTCTGGAAACACCATATATTTT
CASGPLAGSGNTIYF
>many|-|TRBJ2-1|TRBV11-2
TGTGCCAGCAGCTTAGGGACACTGGGTTACAATGAGCAGTTCTTC
CASSLGTLGYNEQFF
>-|-|TRBJ1-5|TRBV12-3/TRBV12-4
TGTGCCAGCAGAGGGATGAATAGCAATCAGCCCCAGCATTTT
CASRGMNSNQPQHF
>many|-|TRBJ2-1|TRBV11-2
TGTGCCAGCAGCCCGGGACCTGAGCAGTTCTTC
CASSPGPEQFF
>few|-|TRBJ2-1|TRBV4-2
TGTGCCAGCAGCCAAGCCGCTAGCGACTCCTACAATGAGCAGTTCTTC
CASSQAASDSYNEQFF
>-|-|TRBJ2-7|TRBV30
TGTGCCTGGAATCCAGGGGCGACTTACGAGCAGTACTTC
CAWNPGATYEQYF
>many|TRBD1|TRBJ2-1|TRBV20-1
TGCAGTGCTAGAGACTCACAGGGGGGCTTTTACAATGAGCAGTTCTTC
CSARDSQGGFYNEQFF
>few|-|TRBJ2-2|TRBV5-4
TGTGCCAGCAGCCCCCGCTATCCCGGGGAGCTGTTTTTT
CASSPRYPGELFF
>-|TRBD2|TRBJ2-1|TRBV6-1
TGTGCCAGCAGGCAGACTAGCGGAGGTCTGGTTAATGAGCAGTTCTTC
CASRQTSGGLVNEQFF
>-|TRBD1|TRBJ1-1|TRBV7-2
TGTGCCAGCAGCTCTCAGGGGGCGAGCATGAACACTGAAGCTTTCTTT
CASSSQGASMNTEAFF
>-|-|TRBJ2-2|TRBV24-1
TGTGCCACCAGTCCCAGCGGCGCGAACACCGGGGAGCTGTTTTTT
CATSPSGANTGELFF
>many|-|TRBJ2-1|TRBV2
TGTGCCAGCAGTCCCAGGGGTATGGACAATGAGCAGTTCTTC
CASSPRGMDNEQFF
>-|TRBD1|TRBJ2-1|TRBV18
TGTGCCAGCTCACCGGGGACAGGGTCAGCTGAGCAGTTCTTC
CASSPGTGSAEQFF
>many|TRBD2|TRBJ2-3|TRBV20-1
TGCAGTGCCATTCGTCGAGCGGGAGGGATAACTAGCACAGATACGCAGTATTTT
CSAIRRAGGITSTDTQYF
>few|TRBD1|TRBJ2-3|TRBV12-3/TRBV12-4
TGTGCCAGCAGTTACAGGGGCGTAGATACGCAGTATTTT
CASSYRGVDTQYF
>-|TRBD1|TRBJ2-1|TRBV20-1
TGCTGTGCGGGCCCACGGGACAGGGGCGCCTACAATGAGCAGTTCTTC
CCAGPRDRGAYNEQFF
>few|-|TRBJ2-5|TRBV11-2
TGTGCCAGCAGCTTAAGAGGGGGTATGGAGACCCAGTACTTC
CASSLRGGMETQYF
>-|-|TRBJ2-7|TRBV7-8
TGTGCCAGCAGCTTTGGCATAAACCTCTACGAGCAGTACTTC
CASSFGINLYEQYF
>few|-|TRBJ1-5|TRBV19
TGTGCCAGTAGGGACAGAATCAATCAGCCCCAGCATTTT
CASRDRINQPQHF